This TCR beta chain was captured in a study of blood T cell repertoires in COVID-19. The V gene lost 2 bases and the J gene lost 4 bases, with 15 bases spanning the gap. This CDR3 is 15 amino acids long. Germline V lookup: CDR1 MNHEY, CDR2 SMNVEV (reference sequence). Those who participated ranged in age from 18 to 89 years and resided in about two dozen US areas. Data came from immunoSEQ multiplex PCR; TCRdb stores just in-frame clones and leaves some out. The table shows about 200,000 clones, with around 83% occurring only once. The source is a woman in her twenties or thirties who had been exposed to COVID-19. The sample comprised PBMCs or T cells enriched from blood (not recorded which). The chain recombines TRBV27 with TRBJ2-7, with a tentative D call TRBD2 (6 bases). CDR3 amino acids: CASSLRPLGGYEQYF. The CDR3 coding sequence is TGTGCCAGCAGTTTAAGGCCCTTGGGGGGATACGAGCAGTACTTC.